The present T cell receptor beta chain was sequenced within a study of preoperative IRX-2 immunotherapy in early breast cancer (dated by TCRdb to the late 2010s). As concerns this clone: Its antigen specificity is not known. The record has no base qualities; no much larger clone is one base away.

Taken from cysteine to phenylalanine, the CDR3 has 16 residues. The sequence is cut down to CDR3 DNA, 48 bases in frame from base 1. The V end gives up 3 bases and the J end 4 bases, leaving 6 bases in the junction not matched to a gene. CDR1 and CDR2 were assigned from the germline V gene (reference sequence) as LNHNV and YYDKDF. What the treatment or condition label conveys for this sample: preoperative locoregional IRX-2 cytokine immunotherapy. The samples were obtained from a phase Ib study in which preoperative, locoregional IRX-2 cytokine immunotherapy intended to prime immune responses was tested. The donors were early-stage breast cancer patients who were given IRX-2 prior to surgery. Libraries were made using the immunoSEQ multiplex PCR assay. TCRdb took over this immuneACCESS table, retaining in-frame rearrangements with V and J assigned. Such tables are incomplete; in checked studies, under half of the missing clones stem from an unresolved V gene, and the remainder is unexplained. The sample table contains 20,000 to 30,000 clones; only one count was recorded for approximately 95% of them. The ten most abundant clones make up about 16% of the sample.

The sequences come from tumor tissue, collected after IRX-2 immunotherapy. The chain is assembled from TRBV15 and TRBJ1-4; 9 bases in between match TRBD1. The sequence came from a human donor with breast cancer. The CDR3 protein sequence reads: CATSRDRGRGNEKLFF. The sequence in DNA is TGTGCCACCAGCAGGGACAGGGGCAGGGGTAATGAAAAACTGTTTTTT.